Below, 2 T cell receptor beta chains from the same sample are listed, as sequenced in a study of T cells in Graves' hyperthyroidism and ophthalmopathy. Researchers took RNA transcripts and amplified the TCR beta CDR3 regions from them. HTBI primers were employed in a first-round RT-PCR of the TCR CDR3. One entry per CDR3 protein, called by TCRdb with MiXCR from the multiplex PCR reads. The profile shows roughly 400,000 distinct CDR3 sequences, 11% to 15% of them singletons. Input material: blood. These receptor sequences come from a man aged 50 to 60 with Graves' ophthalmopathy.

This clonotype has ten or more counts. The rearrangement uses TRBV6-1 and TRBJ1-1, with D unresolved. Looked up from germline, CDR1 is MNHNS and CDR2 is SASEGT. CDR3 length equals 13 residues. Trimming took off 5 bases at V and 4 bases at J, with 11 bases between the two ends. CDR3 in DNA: TGTGCCAGCAGTCTGACTATGGGCACTGAAGCTTTCTTT. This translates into CASSLTMGTEAFF.

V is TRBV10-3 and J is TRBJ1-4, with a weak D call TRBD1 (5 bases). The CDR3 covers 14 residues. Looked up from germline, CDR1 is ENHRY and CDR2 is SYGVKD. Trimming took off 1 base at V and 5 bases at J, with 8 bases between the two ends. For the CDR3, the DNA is TGTGCCATCAGTGAGTACCAGGGAAATGAAAAACTGTTTTTT. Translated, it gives CAISEYQGNEKLFF.